This T cell receptor beta chain was identified in a study of identical twins. Healthy Caucasian donors formed the entire cohort. TCRdb reprocessed the 5' RACE reads with MiXCR, giving one entry per CDR3 protein. This table holds under 1 million distinct CDR3 sequences, around 12% found once. With respect to this clonotype: Its cognate antigen is unknown.

The CDR3 totals 15 residues. With V trimmed by 1 base and J by 8 bases, 7 bases remained unmatched. The germline CDR1 and CDR2 sequences are MGHRA and YSYEKL. Regarding the study as a whole: There were fewer insertions in abundant cord blood beta clonotypes, but memory repertoires showed no such pattern. Beta out-of-frame sequences displayed a weaker excess of sharing between twins.

The sample also formed part of further work on yellow fever vaccine responses in identical twins. From that study: It has been reported that, in twins, the vaccine T cell response seemed partly convergent and partly personalized.

Sequenced input: PBMCs. The chain joins TRBV4-1 to TRBJ2-1; 8 bases match TRBD1. The source is a woman between 18 and 29 years old in good health. CDR3 DNA: TGCGCCAGCAGCCAAGGGACAGGGAACTCGGATGAGCAGTTCTTC. Its translation is CASSQGTGNSDEQFF.